The 25 T cell receptor beta chains below all came from one sample that was sequenced in a study of regulatory T cells in long-lasting Graves disease (dated by TCRdb to the early 2020s). Library preparation was by multiplex PCR. This sample was sequenced with an Illumina HiSeq 4000. CDR3 regions were amplified by Arm-PCR with iRepertoire HTBI primers to construct TCR beta libraries. The public reads were quality trimmed at Q25 with fastp and then assembled into clones with MiXCR by TCRdb, keeping productive beta chains. CDR3 protein duplicates are merged, each entry listing the most common genes and DNA. For this sample there are more than 350,000 distinct CDR3 sequences; roughly 23% appear just once. Of the sample, about 13% falls within the top ten clones. The time point label of this sample denotes: persistent/refractory GD, antithyroid drugs over 5 years with positive TRAb. For both TCR sequencing and RNA sequencing, RNA was extracted from PBMCs using TRIzol.

Sequenced here: peripheral blood mononuclear cells (PBMCs), sampled when the disease was refractory, from a patient treated with antithyroid drugs. These receptors all come from a female donor with Graves disease.

The chain has TRBV4-1 and TRBJ1-1; perhaps TRBD1 as D (6 bases). V lost 7 bases and J 0 bases, leaving 15 bases between the germline ends. The germline V gene has CDR1 MGHRA and CDR2 YSYEKL. The CDR3 has 15 amino acids. The CDR3 reads CASTGDITLNTEAFF. The CDR3, as DNA: TGCGCCAGCACCGGGGACATCACCCTGAACACTGAAGCTTTCTTT.

Ten or more counts support this clonotype. The chain employs TRBV7-9 and TRBJ2-7; D is possibly TRBD1 (6 bases). The CDR3 contains 14 residues. Germline V gives CDR1 SEHNR, CDR2 FQNEAQ (reference sequence). V gave up 2 bases and J gave up 0 bases, with 8 bases separating them. The CDR3, as DNA: TGTGCCAGCAGCTTATCAGGGGACTCCTACGAGCAGTACTTC. Its protein is CASSLSGDSYEQYF.

V and J are TRBV20-1 and TRBJ2-1; 13 bases are a match to TRBD2. V shed 4 bases and J 7 bases; nucleotides not matched to a gene: 10. The CDR3 length is 16 residues. Per germline, CDR1 DFQATT and CDR2 SNEGSKA (reference sequence). The CDR3 reads CSANRLAGGTRNEQFF. The CDR3 DNA sequence: TGCAGTGCTAACCGACTAGCGGGAGGTACTCGGAATGAGCAGTTCTTC.

In its sample, this clonotype was seen a few times. The chain combines TRBV3-1 with TRBJ1-6; D uncertain. V was trimmed by 0 bases and J by 4 bases, leaving 10 bases between them. CDR3 length equals 16 residues. Germline V gives CDR1 LGHDT, CDR2 YNNKEL (reference sequence). CDR3 amino acids: CASSQEGRKYNSPLHF. Here the CDR3 DNA reads TGTGCCAGCAGCCAAGAGGGTCGGAAATATAATTCACCCCTCCACTTT.

This clonotype appeared a few times. The chain couples TRBV25-1 to TRBJ2-7; maybe TRBD1 (6 bases). V was pared by 8 bases and J by 4 bases, with 18 bases between. The CDR3 length is 14 residues. CDR1 is MGHDK and CDR2 is SYGVNS in the germline V gene. CDR3 sequence: CASAIQGLAYEQYF. The CDR3 nucleotides read TGTGCCAGCGCGATACAGGGTTTGGCGTACGAGCAGTACTTC.

There are many counts of this clonotype. The chain joins TRBV2 to TRBJ1-1; no firm D call. V was cut by 2 bases and J by 7 bases, with 14 bases left in between. There are 14 residues in the CDR3. CDR1 is SNHLY and CDR2 is FYNNEI in the germline V gene. CDR3: CASSENLDGIEAFF. The DNA for the CDR3 is TGTGCCAGCAGTGAAAACCTGGACGGCATTGAAGCTTTCTTT.

The CDR3, as DNA: TGCGCCAGCAGCCAGTGGACTAGCGGAATACCCACAGATACGCAGTATTTT. Translation: CASSQWTSGIPTDTQYF. This sequence joins TRBV4-1 and TRBJ2-3; 10 nucleotides align to TRBD2. This CDR3 has 17 amino acids. The junction had 8 bases not matched to a gene; V was cut back by 3 bases and J by 2 bases. Germline V gene sequence: CDR1 MGHRA, CDR2 YSYEKL.

The chain has TRBV7-3 and TRBJ2-1; TRBD1 is a possible D gene (5 bases). The CDR3 sequence is 15 residues long. Trimming left V 2 bases short and J 5 bases short, with 13 bases between. Per germline, CDR1 SGHTA and CDR2 FQGTGA. The CDR3 spells CASSLPGSGNNEQFF. The CDR3 DNA follows: TGTGCCAGCAGCTTACCAGGGTCTGGAAACAATGAGCAGTTCTTC. Full variable domain (rest looked up from reference TRBV7-3 and TRBJ2-1): GAGVSQTPSNKVTEKGKYVELRCDPISGHTALYWYRQSLGQGPEFLIYFQGTGAADDSGLPNDRFFAVRPEGSVSTLKIQRTERGDSAVYLCASSLPGSGNNEQFFGPGTRLTVL.

The chain has TRBV13 and TRBJ2-1, with 8 bases identical to TRBD2. The CDR3 is 16 amino acids. The germline gives CDR1 PRHDT, CDR2 FYEKMQ (reference sequence). The V and J ends lost 4 bases and 3 bases, in that order; junction bases with no gene match: 8. CDR3 sequence reads: CASSWAATSGYNEQFF. CDR3 DNA: TGTGCCAGCAGCTGGGCTGCAACTAGCGGCTACAATGAGCAGTTCTTC.

The chain recombines TRBV20-1 with TRBJ1-1; D is undetermined. Germline CDR1 DFQATT, CDR2 SNEGSKA (reference sequence). The CDR3 contains 13 residues. In nucleotides, the CDR3 is TGCAGCCTCCTCTTAAGCTTTAACACTGAAGCTTTCTTT. This sequence encodes CSLLLSFNTEAFF.

This clonotype occurred many times. The chain couples TRBV28 to TRBJ1-5, with D tentatively TRBD1 (5 bases). The germline V gene has CDR1 MDHEN and CDR2 SYDVKM. V lost 2 bases, J lost 7 bases, and 24 bases lay in between. The CDR3 length is 18 residues. The CDR3 spells CASSLSRWGSAGDQPQHF. CDR3 nucleotide sequence: TGTGCCAGCAGTTTAAGCCGTTGGGGGTCGGCGGGTGACCAGCCCCAGCATTTT.

This chain joins TRBV20-1 and TRBJ2-7; TRBD2 matches at 8 bases. The germline gives CDR1 DFQATT, CDR2 SNEGSKA (reference sequence). The J segment lost 0 bases and the V segment lost 3 bases, leaving 7 bases of the junction unmatched. The CDR3 runs to 15 residues. The CDR3 coding sequence is TGCAGTGCTAGGGGAGTTCTAGCGGGCTCCTACGAGCAGTACTTC. Its translation is CSARGVLAGSYEQYF.

This clonotype appeared many times. The chain has TRBV15 and TRBJ1-4; 11 bases align to TRBD1. V dropped 6 bases and J dropped 2; count of bases not matched to a gene: 5. Per germline, CDR1 LNHNV and CDR2 YYDKDF (reference sequence). This CDR3 spans 16 amino acids. CDR3 DNA sequence: TGTGCCACCAGGGGCGGACAGGGGGCGACTAATGAAAAACTGTTTTTT. Translating gives CATRGGQGATNEKLFF.

This clonotype was seen a few times. This chain uses TRBV5-8 with TRBJ1-1, with unresolved D. CDR3 length equals 16 residues. CDR1 is SGHTS and CDR2 is YDEGEE in the germline V gene. Trimming took 3 bases from V and 0 from J, leaving 15 bases between them. The CDR3 loop is CASSSRRLGLNTEAFF. The CDR3 nucleotides are TGTGCCAGCAGCTCTCGACGGCTGGGGTTGAACACTGAAGCTTTCTTT.

CDR3 loop: CNLLAGGLEQFF. The CDR3 DNA reads TGCAACTTACTAGCGGGAGGCCTTGAGCAGTTCTTC. This chain connects TRBV29-1 to TRBJ2-1; 12 bases map to TRBD2. The CDR3 consists of 12 residues. The germline V gene encodes CDR1 SQVTM and CDR2 ANQGSEA.

The chain joins TRBV3-1 to TRBJ2-7; 7 positions match TRBD2. The CDR3 totals 15 residues. The germline V gene has CDR1 LGHDT and CDR2 YNNKEL (reference sequence). The V gene end was trimmed by 6 bases and the J gene end by 5 bases; junction bases not matched to a gene: 13. The CDR3, as DNA: TGTGCCAGCAGTGGGTTGGGGGGGAGGCCCCACGAGCAGTACTTC. It specifies CASSGLGGRPHEQYF.

This clonotype appeared a few times. The CDR3: CATSELREGSYEQYF. As DNA, the CDR3 is TGTGCCACCAGCGAGTTGCGGGAGGGCTCCTACGAGCAGTACTTC. This rearrangement joins TRBV15 to TRBJ2-7; the match to TRBD2 covers 9 bases. The CDR3 totals 15 residues. Germline V gene lookup returns CDR1 LNHNV and CDR2 YYDKDF (reference sequence). The junction had 5 bases not matched to a gene; V was cut back by 5 bases and J by 0 bases.

This clonotype was detected many times. The chain carries TRBV12-3 or TRBV12-4 and TRBJ1-6; maybe TRBD1 (5 bases). Trimming removed 1 base from V and 7 bases from J, with 11 bases in between. The CDR3 length is 15 residues. The CDR3 bases are TGTGCCAGCAGTTTAGATTTCAGGGTAAATTCACCCCTCCACTTT. Residues: CASSLDFRVNSPLHF.

This clonotype has at least ten counts. V gene TRBV27 combines with J gene TRBJ1-1, with D perhaps TRBD1 (6 bases). The CDR3 sequence is 13 residues long. The ends were cut back, 5 bases at V and 4 bases at J, with 11 bases in the middle. CDR1 MNHEY and CDR2 SMNVEV come from the germline V gene (reference sequence). CDR3 nucleotides: TGTGCCAGCAGTAGAACAGGGTTCACTGAAGCTTTCTTT. It encodes CASSRTGFTEAFF.

This chain links TRBV5-1 with TRBJ1-1; 10 nucleotides match TRBD1. Germline V CDR1 and CDR2: SGHRS, YFSETQ. There are 14 residues in the CDR3. V lost 4 bases, J lost 4 bases, and 4 bases stayed unmatched. The CDR3: CASSAWTGGTEAFF. As DNA, the CDR3 is TGCGCCAGCAGCGCCTGGACAGGGGGCACTGAAGCTTTCTTT.

This clonotype was observed at least ten times. The chain carries TRBV6-1 and TRBJ2-7; 11 bases fit TRBD1. After removal of 4 bases from V and 3 bases from J, the junction contained 17 bases not matched to a gene. CDR1 and CDR2 from the germline V gene are MNHNS and SASEGT. The CDR3 has 19 residues. In nucleotides, the CDR3 is TGTGCCAGCAGTGCGCGGTGGGACAGGGGGACCCCCTCTTACTACGAGCAGTACTTC. This encodes CASSARWDRGTPSYYEQYF.

This clonotype was seen more than once but under ten times. The V call is TRBV27, the J call TRBJ2-5; D may be TRBD1 (6 bases). This CDR3 is built from 15 residues. The V gene's germline CDR1 is MNHEY and CDR2 SMNVEV (reference sequence). The germline V and J ends were trimmed by 1 base and 5 bases, with 14 bases remaining between them. In DNA, the CDR3 is TGTGCCAGCAGTTTATGGCAGGGGTCTCCGGAGACCCAGTACTTC. Amino acids: CASSLWQGSPETQYF.

V and J are TRBV27 and TRBJ1-6, with D tentatively TRBD1 (5 bases). CDR3 size: 15 residues. The V gene's germline CDR1 is MNHEY and CDR2 SMNVEV (reference sequence). Trimming took 2 bases from V and 6 from J, leaving 11 bases between them. CDR3 in amino acids: CASSLEVTANSPLHF. CDR3 bases: TGTGCCAGCAGTTTAGAAGTGACAGCTAATTCACCCCTCCACTTT.

This clonotype was recorded many times. The J gene is TRBJ2-5, the V gene TRBV28, with D perhaps matching TRBD1 (6 bases). The CDR3 spans 13 residues. Germline CDR1 reads MDHEN; CDR2 reads SYDVKM. The V end lost 1 base, the J end lost 5 bases, and 8 bases lay between the germline ends. The CDR3 reads CASSLSDSETQYF. The CDR3 region has the DNA TGTGCCAGCAGTTTATCGGACAGTGAGACCCAGTACTTC.

This sequence joins TRBV4-1 and TRBJ2-7; TRBD1 is a possible D gene (6 bases). V was clipped by 5 bases and J by 2 bases, with 16 bases between them. CDR3 length: 15 amino acids. Germline V gene data show CDR1 as MGHRA and CDR2 as YSYEKL. The DNA of the CDR3 is TGCGCCAGCAGCTTCTCTCAACAGGGAACCTACGAGCAGTACTTC. It translates to CASSFSQQGTYEQYF.